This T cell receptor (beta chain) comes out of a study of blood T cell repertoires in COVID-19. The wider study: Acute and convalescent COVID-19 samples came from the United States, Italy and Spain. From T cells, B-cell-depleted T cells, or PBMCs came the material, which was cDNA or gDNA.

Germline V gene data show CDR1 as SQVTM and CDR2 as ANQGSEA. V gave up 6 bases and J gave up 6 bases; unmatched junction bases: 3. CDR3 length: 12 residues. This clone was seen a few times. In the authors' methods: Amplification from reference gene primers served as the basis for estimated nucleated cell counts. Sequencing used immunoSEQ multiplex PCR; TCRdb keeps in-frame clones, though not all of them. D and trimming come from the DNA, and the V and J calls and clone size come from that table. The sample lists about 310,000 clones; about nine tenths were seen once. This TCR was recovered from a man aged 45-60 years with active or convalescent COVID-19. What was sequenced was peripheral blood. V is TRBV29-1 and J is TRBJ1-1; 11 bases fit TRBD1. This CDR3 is CSVPGQGAEAFF. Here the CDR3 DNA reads TGCAGCGTGCCGGGACAGGGGGCTGAAGCTTTCTTT.